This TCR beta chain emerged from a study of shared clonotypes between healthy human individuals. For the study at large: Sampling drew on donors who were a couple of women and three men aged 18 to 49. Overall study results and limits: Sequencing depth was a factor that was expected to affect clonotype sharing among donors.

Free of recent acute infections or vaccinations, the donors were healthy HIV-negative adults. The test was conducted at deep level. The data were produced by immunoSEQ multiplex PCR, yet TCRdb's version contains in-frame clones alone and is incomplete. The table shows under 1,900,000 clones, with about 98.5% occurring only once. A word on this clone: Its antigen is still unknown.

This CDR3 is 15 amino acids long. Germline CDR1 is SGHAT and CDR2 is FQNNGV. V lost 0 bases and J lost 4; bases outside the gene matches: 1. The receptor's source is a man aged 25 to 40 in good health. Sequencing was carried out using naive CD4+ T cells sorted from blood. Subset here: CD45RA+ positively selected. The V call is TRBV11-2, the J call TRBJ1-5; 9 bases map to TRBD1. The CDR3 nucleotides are TGTGCCAGCAGCTTAGAGGGACAGGGAAATCAGCCCCAGCATTTT. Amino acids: CASSLEGQGNQPQHF.